The next 3 T cell receptor beta chains were all read from a single sample in a study of spatial heterogeneity in lung cancer. TCRdb reanalysed the 5' RACE reads using MiXCR and keeps one entry per CDR3 protein. The sample contains roughly 60,000 distinct CDR3 sequences, 7.5% to 9% of which appear only once. Time point: sample taken at primary tumor resection. Whole RNA, which was extracted from tumor, nontumor lung tissue or frozen PBMC, was sequenced without any cell sorting. Sequenced material: PBMCs, taken at surgery. All receptors come from a female donor with early-stage non-small cell lung cancer.

This clonotype was seen ten or more times. The chain joins TRBV20-1 to TRBJ2-1; TRBD2 agrees at 12 bases. Germline trimming cut 0 bases from V and 12 bases from J; bases unmatched to any gene: 12. The length of the CDR3 is 16 residues. Germline CDR1 DFQATT, CDR2 SNEGSKA (reference sequence). The CDR3 sequence is CSARDRRLAGASVQFF. The CDR3 region has the DNA TGCAGTGCTAGAGATAGGAGACTAGCGGGAGCATCGGTGCAGTTCTTC.

The chain carries TRBV12-3 or TRBV12-4 and TRBJ2-7; 10 bases fit TRBD1. This CDR3 spans 14 amino acids. V lost 4 bases to trimming and J lost 4 bases; unmatched junction nucleotides: 4. The CDR3 DNA is TGTGCCAGCAGTTCCGGGACAGGGGTATACGAGCAGTACGTC. Its protein is CASSSGTGVYEQYV.

This clonotype was seen repeatedly, ten times or more. This rearrangement joins TRBV7-9 to TRBJ1-1; the D is unclear. This CDR3 comprises 14 residues. Germline CDR1 SEHNR, CDR2 FQNEAQ (reference sequence). Trimming left V 0 bases short and J 1 base short, with 6 bases between. CDR3 region: CASSLAVGNTEAFF. The CDR3 DNA follows: TGTGCCAGCAGCTTAGCGGTGGGGAACACTGAAGCTTTCTTT. The complete variable domain, with remaining parts taken from reference TRBV7-9 and TRBJ1-1, reads DTGVSQNPRHKITKRGQNVTFRCDPISEHNRLYWYRQTLGQGPEFLTYFQNEAQLEKSRLLSDRFSAERPKGSFSTLEIQRTEQGDSAMYLCASSLAVGNTEAFFGQGTRLTVV.